A selection of T cell receptor beta chains follows, all from one sample in a study of chemoradiotherapy in HPV16-positive cancers. TCRdb keeps only in-frame clones here, not all; method: immunoSEQ multiplex PCR. The sample lists 25,000 to 30,000 clones; over 90% were seen once. The sample consisted of blood, taken from a patient who underwent chemoradiotherapy. The receptors stem from a human donor with HPV-associated anogenital cancer. CDR3s include the opening cysteine and the closing phenylalanine or tryptophan. Fields, in order: V gene, clone size, D gene, J gene, CDR3 protein, CDR3 DNA. D genes are given only for firm matches. Expanded clones are given a class, and other clones once, few, many or no size at all.

>TRBV5-4|once|TRBD1|TRBJ1-4
CASSYQGARATNEKLFF
TGTGCCAGCAGCTACCAGGGGGCGCGAGCAACTAATGAAAAACTGTTTTTT
>TRBV6-1|.|.|TRBJ1-3
CASRYGGNTIYF
TGTGCCAGCAGGTACGGTGGAAACACCATATATTTT
>TRBV14|.|TRBD2|TRBJ2-7
CASSQRLAGTYEQYF
TGTGCCAGCAGCCAGAGACTAGCGGGCACCTACGAGCAGTACTTC
>TRBV28|.|.|TRBJ1-5
CASSSGGGHQPQHF
TGTGCCAGCAGTTCGGGGGGAGGTCATCAGCCCCAGCATTTT
>TRBV5-5|.|TRBD2|TRBJ2-1
CASSLVPGLAGATTYNEQFF
TGTGCCAGCAGCTTGGTCCCGGGACTAGCGGGGGCGACTACCTACAATGAGCAGTTCTTC
>TRBV5-8|.|.|TRBJ2-5
CASSPFDGSGETQYF
TGTGCCAGCAGCCCCTTCGATGGGTCCGGGGAGACCCAGTACTTC
>TRBV18|.|.|TRBJ1-4
CASSPGGGLGKLFF
TGTGCCAGCTCACCAGGGGGTGGCCTGGGAAAACTGTTTTTT
>TRBV7-2|.|TRBD1|TRBJ2-3
CASSLTGSADTQYF
TGTGCCAGCAGTTTGACAGGGTCCGCAGATACGCAGTATTTT
>TRBV11-2|.|.|TRBJ1-1
CASSLAAGATEAFF
TGTGCCAGCAGCTTAGCAGCAGGGGCCACTGAAGCTTTCTTT
>TRBV28|.|TRBD1|TRBJ2-5
CASSTPGQGDGETQYF
TGTGCCAGCAGTACACCGGGACAGGGAGATGGAGAGACCCAGTACTTC
>TRBV27|.|.|TRBJ2-3
CASKTYLTDTQYF
TGTGCCAGCAAAACATACCTCACAGATACGCAGTATTTT
>TRBV5-4|.|.|TRBJ1-3
CASTLGLSGNTIYF
TGTGCCAGCACCCTTGGTCTCTCTGGAAACACCATATATTTT
>TRBV7-9|.|TRBD2|TRBJ2-2
CASSFLAGALYTGELFF
TGTGCCAGCAGCTTTTTAGCGGGGGCCTTATACACCGGGGAGCTGTTTTTT
>TRBV28|.|TRBD2|TRBJ2-3
CASGGWGLAGAALVDTQYF
TGTGCCAGCGGAGGGTGGGGACTAGCGGGAGCAGCCTTGGTAGATACGCAGTATTTT
>TRBV9|few|.|TRBJ2-7
CASGGLNLYEQYF
TGTGCCAGCGGGGGCCTTAACCTCTACGAGCAGTACTTC
>TRBV5-5|.|.|TRBJ2-7
CASSLGQKKYF
TGTGCCAGCAGCTTGGGGCAGAAGAAGTACTTC
>TRBV18|.|.|TRBJ2-7
CASSLEASAYEQYF
TGTGCCAGCTCACTGGAGGCGTCCGCCTACGAGCAGTACTTC
>TRBV5-3|.|.|TRBJ2-7
CARKKRSYEQYF
TGTGCCAGAAAAAAACGGTCCTACGAGCAGTACTTC
>TRBV7-9|.|TRBD2|TRBJ2-5
CASTPHSGGYQETQYF
TGTGCCAGCACCCCCCACAGCGGGGGTTATCAAGAGACCCAGTACTTC
>TRBV11-2|.|TRBD2|TRBJ2-5
CASSFILGRGETQYF
TGTGCCAGCAGCTTCATCCTAGGGCGGGGGGAGACCCAGTACTTC
>TRBV4-3|.|TRBD2|TRBJ2-1
CASSQLLAGGPSYNEQFF
TGCGCCAGCAGCCAACTTCTAGCGGGAGGGCCTTCCTACAATGAGCAGTTCTTC
>TRBV9|.|.|TRBJ1-1
CASSPLSDTEAFF
TGTGCCAGCAGCCCCCTTTCTGACACTGAAGCTTTCTTT
>TRBV29-1|.|.|TRBJ1-1
CSSRDTGGTEAFF
TGCAGCTCGAGGGACACCGGAGGCACTGAAGCTTTCTTT
>TRBV5-4|.|TRBD2|TRBJ2-1
CASSLVMLAGISNEQFF
TGTGCCAGCAGCTTGGTTATGCTAGCGGGAATAAGCAATGAGCAGTTCTTC
>TRBV19|once|TRBD1|TRBJ1-2
CASSIVGQANYGYTF
TGTGCCAGTAGTATAGTCGGACAGGCTAACTATGGCTACACCTTC
>TRBV4-1|.|TRBD2|TRBJ2-7
CASRPTPTSGGVVEQYF
TGCGCCAGCAGGCCCACCCCGACTAGCGGGGGGGTTGTCGAGCAGTACTTC
>TRBV2|.|.|TRBJ1-3
CASGTQRRSGNTIYF
TGTGCCAGCGGTACACAGCGCAGATCTGGAAACACCATATATTTT
>TRBV11-2|.|TRBD2|TRBJ2-3
CASSQRTRGHTDTQYF
TGTGCCAGCAGCCAACGGACTAGAGGGCACACAGATACGCAGTATTTT
>TRBV27|.|TRBD2|TRBJ2-1
CASRSGGRPVYNEQFF
TGTGCCAGCAGGTCTGGCGGGAGACCCGTATACAATGAGCAGTTCTTC
>TRBV9|.|TRBD1|TRBJ1-3
CASSGVQGASGNTIYF
TGTGCCAGCAGCGGAGTACAGGGGGCCTCTGGAAACACCATATATTTT
>TRBV2|few|.|TRBJ1-3
CASSVVREGGTSGNTIYF
TGTGCCAGCAGCGTTGTTCGGGAGGGAGGGACCTCTGGAAACACCATATATTTT
>TRBV15|.|TRBD1|TRBJ1-1
CATSIGLKGQGSFF
TGTGCCACCAGCATAGGACTAAAGGGACAGGGATCTTTCTTT
>TRBV5-1|.|.|TRBJ2-5
CASSVTGTARETQYF
TGCGCCAGCAGCGTGACAGGGACTGCCCGAGAGACCCAGTACTTC
>TRBV19|once|TRBD2|TRBJ2-3
CASSLTGLAGDTQYF
TGTGCCAGTAGTTTGACGGGACTAGCGGGAGATACGCAGTATTTT
>TRBV4-3|.|.|TRBJ1-6
CASSQERSYNSPLHF
TGCGCCAGCAGCCAAGAGCGCTCCTATAATTCACCCCTCCACTTT
>TRBV5-1|.|TRBD2|TRBJ2-3
CASRERGSSTDTQYF
TGCGCCAGCAGAGAGCGGGGGTCTAGCACAGATACGCAGTATTTT
>TRBV19|once|.|TRBJ1-1
CASNRQNMNTEAFF
TGTGCCAGCAACAGACAGAACATGAACACTGAAGCTTTCTTT